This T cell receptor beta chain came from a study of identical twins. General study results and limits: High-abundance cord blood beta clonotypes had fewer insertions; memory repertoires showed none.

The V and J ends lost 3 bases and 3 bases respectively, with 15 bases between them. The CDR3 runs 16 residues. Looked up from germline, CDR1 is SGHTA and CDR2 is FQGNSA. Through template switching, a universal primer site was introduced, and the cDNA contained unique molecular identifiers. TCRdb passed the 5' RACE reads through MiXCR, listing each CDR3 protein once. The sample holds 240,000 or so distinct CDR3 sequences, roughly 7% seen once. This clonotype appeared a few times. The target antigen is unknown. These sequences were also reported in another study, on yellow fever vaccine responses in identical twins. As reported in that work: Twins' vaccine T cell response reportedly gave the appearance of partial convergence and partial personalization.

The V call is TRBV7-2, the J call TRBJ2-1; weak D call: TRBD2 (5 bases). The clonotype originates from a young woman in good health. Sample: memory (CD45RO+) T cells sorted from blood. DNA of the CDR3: TGTGCCAGCAGCTTTGGGTCGGGCGGGTACTACAATGAGCAGTTCTTC. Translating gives CASSFGSGGYYNEQFF.